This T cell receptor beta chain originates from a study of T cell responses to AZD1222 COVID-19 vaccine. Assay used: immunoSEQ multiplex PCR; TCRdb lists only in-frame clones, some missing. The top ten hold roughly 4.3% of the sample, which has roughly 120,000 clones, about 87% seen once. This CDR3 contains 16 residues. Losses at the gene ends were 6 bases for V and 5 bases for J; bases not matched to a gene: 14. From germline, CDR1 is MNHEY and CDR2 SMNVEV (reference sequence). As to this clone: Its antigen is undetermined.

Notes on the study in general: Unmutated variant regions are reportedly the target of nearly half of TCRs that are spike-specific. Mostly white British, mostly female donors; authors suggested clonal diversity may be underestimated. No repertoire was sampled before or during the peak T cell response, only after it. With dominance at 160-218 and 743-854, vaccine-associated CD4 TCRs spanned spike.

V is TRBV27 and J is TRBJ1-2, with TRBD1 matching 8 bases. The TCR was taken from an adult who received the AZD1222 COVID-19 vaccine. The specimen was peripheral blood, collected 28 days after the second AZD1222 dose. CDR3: CASRTDVGQGGYGYTF. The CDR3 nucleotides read TGTGCCAGCAGGACCGACGTAGGACAGGGTGGATATGGCTACACCTTC.